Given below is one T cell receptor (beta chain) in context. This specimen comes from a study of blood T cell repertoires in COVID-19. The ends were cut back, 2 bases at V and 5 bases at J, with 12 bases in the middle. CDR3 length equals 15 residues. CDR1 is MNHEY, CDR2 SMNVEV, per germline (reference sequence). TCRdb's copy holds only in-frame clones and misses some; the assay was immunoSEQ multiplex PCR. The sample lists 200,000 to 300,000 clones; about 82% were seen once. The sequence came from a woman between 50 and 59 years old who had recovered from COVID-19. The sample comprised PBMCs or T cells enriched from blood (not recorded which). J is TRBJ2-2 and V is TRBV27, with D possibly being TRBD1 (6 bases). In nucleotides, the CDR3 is TGTGCCAGCAGTTTAATGGTCGACAGGACCGGGGAGCTGTTTTTT. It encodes CASSLMVDRTGELFF.